The 30 T cell receptor beta chains below come from one sample, sequenced in a study of blood T cell repertoires in COVID-19. The assay was immunoSEQ multiplex PCR, and TCRdb's table has in-frame clones only and misses some. This table has around 72,000 clones, nearly 90% appearing once. Sequenced sample: peripheral blood. These receptors were obtained from a man aged 45-65 years with acute or convalescent COVID-19.

V and J are TRBV10-3 and TRBJ1-1; D not resolved. CDR3 length: 13 residues. Germline CDR1 is ENHRY and CDR2 is SYGVKD. Between the trimmed V and J ends, which lost 7 bases and 6 bases, there was a span of 15 bases. The CDR3: CAITHLGRAEAFF. The CDR3 coding sequence is TGTGCCATCACCCACTTGGGTCGGGCTGAAGCTTTCTTT.

J is TRBJ1-5 and V is TRBV4-1, with D unclear. CDR1 MGHRA and CDR2 YSYEKL come from the germline V gene. V lost 0 bases and J 1 base, leaving 10 bases between the germline ends. There are 16 residues in the CDR3. CDR3 in DNA: TGCGCCAGCAGCCAAGAGGCGGCAACCAGCAATCAGCCCCAGCATTTT. Its protein is CASSQEAATSNQPQHF.

In this sample, this clone turned up once. The chain links TRBV18 to TRBJ1-5; TRBD1 might be the D (5 bases). Germline lookup yields CDR1 KGHSH and CDR2 LQKENI. Trimming shortened V by 8 bases and J by 5 bases, and 13 bases separated the two germline ends. There are 13 residues in the CDR3. This CDR3 is CASTGGTDQPQHF. Here the CDR3 DNA reads TGTGCCAGCACTGGCGGGACGGATCAGCCCCAGCATTTT.

This chain links TRBV13 with TRBJ2-5; 10 bases fit TRBD1. V shed 5 bases, J shed 5 bases, and the junction held 11 bases outside the gene matches. The CDR3 totals 16 residues. CDR1 PRHDT and CDR2 FYEKMQ come from the germline V gene (reference sequence). The CDR3 DNA reads TGTGCCAGCAGCCCCAGAGGGACAGGGGACTACGAGACCCAGTACTTC. It is translated as CASSPRGTGDYETQYF.

The chain is built from TRBV11-2 and TRBJ1-1; D remains ambiguous. CDR1 and CDR2 from the germline V gene are SGHAT and FQNNGV. V was clipped by 4 bases and J by 2 bases, with 11 bases between them. The CDR3 consists of 14 residues. This chain's CDR3 is CASSSKRLNTEAFF. CDR3 bases: TGTGCCAGCAGCTCGAAGAGATTAAACACTGAAGCTTTCTTT.

This clone was observed once. The V call is TRBV19, the J call TRBJ2-7, with 10 positions matching TRBD1. CDR1 is LNHDA, CDR2 SQIVND, per germline (reference sequence). V shed 8 bases and J 3 bases; nucleotides not matched to a gene: 10. The CDR3 is 15 residues long. The CDR3 is CASSPGTGEGYEQYF. The CDR3 region has the DNA TGTGCCAGTTCCCCTGGGACAGGGGAGGGCTACGAGCAGTACTTC.

This chain connects TRBV3-1 (or the pseudogene TRBV3-2) to TRBJ2-5; TRBD1 agrees at 7 bases. There are 13 residues in the CDR3. After removal of 4 bases from V and 6 bases from J, the junction contained 5 bases not matched to a gene. CDR1 LGHDT and CDR2 YNNKEL come from the germline V gene (reference sequence). CDR3 protein: CASSRDRVQTQYF. The DNA of the CDR3 is TGTGCCAGCAGCCGAGACAGGGTCCAGACCCAGTACTTC.

For the CDR3, the DNA is TGTGCCAGTAGTCCCCAGGACAAGGACTATGGCTACACCTTC. It translates to CASSPQDKDYGYTF. J is TRBJ1-2 and V is TRBV19; the D gene is possibly TRBD1 (5 bases). The CDR3 contains 14 residues. Trimming cost V 5 bases and J 3 bases, with 13 bases left between them. In germline, CDR1 is LNHDA, CDR2 SQIVND (reference sequence).

On this clone: The identical CDR3 is also encoded by other nucleotide sequences in the sample. This chain links TRBV5-1 with TRBJ1-2; no reliable D call. The CDR3 contains 12 residues. The V end lost 5 bases, the J end lost 8 bases, and 13 bases lay between the germline ends. The germline V gene has CDR1 SGHRS and CDR2 YFSETQ. The chain's CDR3 is CASSSSGEGYTF. The CDR3 DNA sequence: TGCGCCAGCAGTTCCTCCGGAGAGGGCTACACCTTC.

This chain connects TRBV10-3 to TRBJ1-5, with a possible D match to TRBD1 (5 bases). Trimming removed 9 bases from V and 6 bases from J, with 15 bases in between. This CDR3 contains 13 residues. Germline CDR1 and CDR2: ENHRY and SYGVKD. As DNA, the CDR3 is TGTGCCATTCAATCAGGGTCTTCTCAGCCCCAGCATTTT. Its translation: CAIQSGSSQPQHF.

This clone was counted a single time. This chain links TRBV28 with TRBJ2-7, with 9 nucleotides matching TRBD2. The CDR3 runs to 14 residues. V dropped 8 bases and J dropped 0; count of bases not matched to a gene: 5. From germline, CDR1 is MDHEN and CDR2 SYDVKM. The CDR3 protein is CASALAGPSYEQYF. The CDR3 bases are TGTGCCAGCGCCCTAGCGGGACCCTCCTACGAGCAGTACTTC.

The chain joins TRBV10-3 to TRBJ2-2; TRBD1 agrees at 9 bases. V was clipped by 6 bases and J by 7 bases; unmatched bases: 6. CDR1 is ENHRY, CDR2 SYGVKD, per germline. The CDR3 runs to 14 residues. The CDR3 sequence: CAIRGGQGFGELFF. In DNA, the CDR3 is TGTGCCATCAGGGGCGGACAGGGGTTCGGGGAGCTGTTTTTT.

The CDR3 DNA is TGCAGCGGGACAGGACGGGGTTTGGTAGAGACCCAGTACTTC. Amino acids: CSGTGRGLVETQYF. The chain is built from TRBV29-1 and TRBJ2-5; TRBD1 agrees at 7 bases. Germline CDR1 is SQVTM and CDR2 is ANQGSEA. J lost 4 bases, V lost 7 bases, and 12 bases had no gene match. There are 14 residues in the CDR3.

This chain links TRBV6-5 with TRBJ1-1; the match to TRBD1 covers 9 bases. V shed 6 bases and J 4 bases; nucleotides not matched to a gene: 3. The germline V gene encodes CDR1 MNHEY and CDR2 SVGAGI. The CDR3 sequence is 13 residues long. CDR3 in amino acids: CASSLDRGTEAFF. The DNA for the CDR3 is TGTGCCAGCAGCCTGGACAGGGGCACTGAAGCTTTCTTT.

The J gene is TRBJ1-2, the V gene TRBV6-5; the match to TRBD1 covers 9 bases. The CDR3 sequence is 14 residues long. J was trimmed by 6 bases and V by 6 bases; bases with no gene match: 8. Germline values: CDR1 MNHEY, CDR2 SVGAGI. The CDR3 nucleotides read TGTGCCAGCAGAACGACAGGGGGTAGAAATGGCTACACCTTC. Amino acid sequence: CASRTTGGRNGYTF.

This clone occurred once. The rearrangement uses TRBV29-1 and TRBJ2-5; D is ambiguous. Germline CDR1 reads SQVTM; CDR2 reads ANQGSEA. The CDR3 covers 13 residues. Trimming cost V 3 bases and J 1 base, with 9 bases left between them. CDR3: CSVERQTQETQYF. The DNA for the CDR3 is TGCAGCGTTGAGCGGCAGACCCAAGAGACCCAGTACTTC.

J is TRBJ2-5 and V is TRBV6-2 or TRBV6-3, with 13 nucleotides matching TRBD2. Germline CDR1 is MNHEY and CDR2 is SVGEGT. The CDR3 extends over 16 amino acids. J lost 4 bases, V lost 4 bases, and 6 bases had no gene match. CDR3 protein: CASSLWTSGGGETQYF. DNA for the CDR3: TGTGCCAGCAGTTTATGGACTAGCGGGGGCGGAGAGACCCAGTACTTC.

This chain's CDR3 is CASSSGYDSYEQYF. CDR3 nucleotide sequence: TGTGCCAGCAGCTCGGGGTACGACTCCTACGAGCAGTACTTC. V gene TRBV6-2 or TRBV6-3 combines with J gene TRBJ2-7, with D possibly TRBD2 on 5 matching bases. CDR1 and CDR2 (germline): MNHEY, SVGEGT. The CDR3 runs 14 residues. V dropped 6 bases and J dropped 0 bases, with 12 bases sitting between them.

The chain links TRBV10-2 to TRBJ2-7, with D unresolved. Germline V CDR1 and CDR2: WSHSY, SAAADI. This CDR3 has 12 amino acids. V lost 2 bases and J lost 2, with 4 bases in between. The CDR3 sequence is CASSEGTYEQYF. DNA of the CDR3: TGCGCCAGCAGTGAGGGCACCTACGAGCAGTACTTC.

In its sample, this clone was seen a few times. V and J are TRBV30 and TRBJ2-7; D perhaps matches TRBD2 (7 bases). This CDR3 is 14 amino acids long. Germline V lookup: CDR1 GTSNPN, CDR2 SVGIG (reference sequence). V shed 7 bases and J shed 5 bases, with 21 bases lying between them. In DNA form, the CDR3 reads TGTGCCTTCACTCGGGGGGCACGTTCCGACGAGCAGTACTTC. It translates to CAFTRGARSDEQYF.

This clone came up once. The chain has TRBV24-1 and TRBJ1-2; D gene uncertain. The V end lost 1 base, the J end lost 6 bases, and 2 bases lay between the germline ends. The CDR3 is 11 amino acids. Germline V gene lookup returns CDR1 KGHDR and CDR2 SFDVKD. The CDR3 region is CATSDFDGYTF. The DNA for the CDR3 is TGTGCCACCAGTGATTTCGATGGCTACACCTTC.

The chain has TRBV29-1 and TRBJ2-2; tentative D call: TRBD2 (7 bases). V gave up 0 bases and J gave up 4 bases, with 15 bases separating them. The CDR3 has 16 residues. Germline CDR1 is SQVTM and CDR2 is ANQGSEA. Written as DNA, the CDR3 is TGCAGCGTTGAAGATCGGGGAAGGGGGGGCACCGGGGAGCTGTTTTTT. This encodes CSVEDRGRGGTGELFF.

The chain joins TRBV4-1 to TRBJ2-2, with TRBD1 matching 7 bases. The ends lost 4 bases at V and 1 base at J; junction bases unmatched: 3. The germline V gene has CDR1 MGHRA and CDR2 YSYEKL. This CDR3 region has 15 residues. The CDR3 reads CASSPWDRNTGELFF. The CDR3 coding sequence is TGCGCCAGCAGCCCGTGGGACAGGAACACCGGGGAGCTGTTTTTT.

The chain recombines TRBV11-2 with TRBJ2-7; 11 bases are shared with TRBD1. Trimming at V came to 1 base and at J to 4 bases, leaving 3 bases not matched to a gene. CDR3 length equals 15 residues. CDR1 is SGHAT, CDR2 FQNNGV, per germline. The DNA for the CDR3 is TGTGCCAGCAGCTTAGTTGGGACAGGGGGATACGAGCAGTACTTC. Protein product: CASSLVGTGGYEQYF. Looking up the rest from reference TRBV11-2 and TRBJ2-7 gives the full variable domain: EAGVAQSPRYKIIEKRQSVAFWCNPISGHATLYWYQQILGQGPKLLIQFQNNGVVDDSQLPKDRFSAERLKGVDSTLKIQPAKLEDSAVYLCASSLVGTGGYEQYFGPGTRLTVT.

V gene TRBV4-1 combines with J gene TRBJ2-2, with D maybe TRBD1 (6 bases). V lost 4 bases and J lost 3, with 15 bases in between. The CDR3 contains 16 residues. CDR1 and CDR2 from the germline V gene are MGHRA and YSYEKL. CDR3 loop: CASSLYRDTDTGELFF. Written as DNA, the CDR3 is TGCGCCAGCAGCCTGTACCGGGACACCGACACCGGGGAGCTGTTTTTT.

The chain couples TRBV9 to TRBJ1-3; a weak D match, TRBD1 (5 bases). CDR3 length: 17 amino acids. Trimming took 2 bases from V and 4 from J, leaving 19 bases between them. The germline CDR1 and CDR2 sequences are SGDLS and YYNGEE. CDR3 sequence (DNA): TGTGCCAGCAGCGTTGGGGTGGAGCGGGGCGTCGGAAACACCATATATTTT. Amino acids: CASSVGVERGVGNTIYF.

CDR3 DNA: TGTGCCAGCAGCTCAGGGTCGACTAATGAAAAACTGTTTTTT. This translates into CASSSGSTNEKLFF. V gene TRBV5-6 combines with J gene TRBJ1-4; possible D gene TRBD1, 5 bases. V was pared by 3 bases and J by 2 bases, with 8 bases between. CDR1 and CDR2 (germline): SGHDT, YYEEEE. The CDR3 length is 14 residues. Variable domain in full (rest from reference TRBV5-6 and TRBJ1-4): DAGVTQSPTHLIKTRGQQVTLRCSPKSGHDTVSWYQQALGQGPQFIFQYYEEEERQRGNFPDRFSGHQFPNYSSELNVNALLLGDSALYLCASSSGSTNEKLFFGSGTQLSVL.

The chain links TRBV11-2 to TRBJ2-2; no reliable D call. The ends were cut back, 1 base at V and 2 bases at J, with 5 bases in the middle. Germline CDR1 is SGHAT and CDR2 is FQNNGV. The CDR3 covers 14 residues. The CDR3 region has the DNA TGTGCCAGCAGCTTAGTGGGCAACACCGGGGAGCTGTTTTTT. Protein product: CASSLVGNTGELFF.

This clone was recorded a few times. The rearrangement uses TRBV19 and TRBJ1-5, with 9 bases lining up with TRBD1. The CDR3 has 16 amino acids. CDR1 is LNHDA and CDR2 is SQIVND in the germline V gene (reference sequence). V dropped 6 bases and J dropped 5; count of bases not matched to a gene: 11. The CDR3 nucleotides are TGTGCCAGTAGCAAAAGACGACAGGGGGACCATCAGCCCCAGCATTTT. Its protein is CASSKRRQGDHQPQHF.

The chain is built from TRBV5-6 and TRBJ1-2; 8 bases map to TRBD1. Germline CDR1 reads SGHDT; CDR2 reads YYEEEE. Trimming at V came to 0 bases and at J to 10 bases, leaving 8 bases not matched to a gene. There are 14 residues in the CDR3. Here the CDR3 reads CASSLGDRTKDYTF. As DNA, the CDR3 is TGTGCCAGCAGCTTGGGGGACAGGACAAAGGACTACACCTTC.